This passage covers 18 T cell receptor beta chains from one sample sequenced in a study of T cells expressing NK-cell markers. Each CDR3 protein gets one entry in TCRdb, which reprocessed the 5' RACE reads and gives no DNA. This table lists over 100,000 distinct CDR3 sequences. Input material: blood T cells: a sorted CD56 or NKG2C T cell subset, CD4+ or CD8+ T cells, or bulk PBMC T cells (not recorded which). All receptors come from a woman between 18 and 70 years old in good health.

The V gene is TRBV7-9, the J gene TRBJ2-1; the TCRdb D gene call, TRBD1, has no DNA to confirm it. The CDR3 runs to 15 residues. CDR1 SEHNR and CDR2 FQNEAQ come from the germline V gene (reference sequence). The CDR3 sequence is CASSSRDTGSNEQFF.

The rearrangement links TRBV12-3 or TRBV12-4 to TRBJ1-1. The CDR3 has 12 amino acids. The CDR3 region is CASSFWGTEAFF.

The chain has TRBV5-1 and TRBJ2-3; TCRdb calls TRBD1, which cannot be checked without DNA. Per germline, CDR1 SGHRS and CDR2 YFSETQ. This CDR3 is built from 18 residues. This CDR3 is CASSSIEGQGSFTDTQYF.

The chain couples TRBV28 to TRBJ1-2; TCRdb selects TRBD1, and the lack of DNA leaves this call unchecked. Germline V gives CDR1 MDHEN, CDR2 SYDVKM. This CDR3 has 15 residues. This CDR3 reads CASSPKGGQGYGYTF.

The chain combines TRBV11-2 with TRBJ2-7; checking the TCRdb D call of TRBD1 is not possible without DNA. The CDR3 length is 16 residues. Germline CDR1 reads SGHAT; CDR2 reads FQNNGV. The CDR3 sequence is CASSLRTGQDAYEQYF.

V usage is TRBV6-5 and J usage is TRBJ2-5; with no DNA, the TCRdb D assignment of TRBD2 cannot be verified. Germline V CDR1 and CDR2: MNHEY, SVGAGI. The CDR3 has 15 amino acids. The CDR3 is CASSYGEGTRETQYF.

The J gene is TRBJ1-4, the V gene TRBV6-5. CDR3 length: 15 amino acids. CDR1 and CDR2 from the germline V gene are MNHEY and SVGAGI. CDR3 region: CASSYEEATNEKLFF.

The J gene is TRBJ2-7, the V gene TRBV4-2; TCRdb lists TRBD1, though no DNA is available to test this call. Per germline, CDR1 LGHNA and CDR2 YNFKEQ. This CDR3 is 13 amino acids long. The chain's CDR3 is CASSWDRGYEQYF.

The V call is TRBV6-2 or TRBV6-3, the J call TRBJ2-1; TCRdb's D call, TRBD1, is unchecked because there is no DNA. From germline, CDR1 is MNHEY and CDR2 SVGEGT. The CDR3 consists of 15 residues. This CDR3 reads CASSKTGSSYNEQFF.

The rearrangement links TRBV29-1 to TRBJ2-7; TCRdb selects TRBD1, and the lack of DNA leaves this call unchecked. Germline values: CDR1 SQVTM, CDR2 ANQGSEA. The CDR3 sequence is 16 residues long. The CDR3 spells CSVESLRPGQAYEQYF.

This clonotype is identified as medium-sized from frequency. The chain couples TRBV5-6 to TRBJ2-2; the D gene TCRdb calls, TRBD2, cannot be checked with no DNA. Germline values: CDR1 SGHDT, CDR2 YYEEEE. The CDR3 is 15 amino acids. CDR3 in amino acids: CASTDGLRETGELFF.

J is TRBJ2-2 and V is TRBV24-1; TCRdb's D call of TRBD1 is untestable without DNA. The CDR3 is 14 amino acids. Germline CDR1 and CDR2: KGHDR and SFDVKD. Here the CDR3 reads CATTSGSSTGELFF.

The chain is built from TRBV5-5 and TRBJ2-2. CDR3 length: 13 amino acids. The germline gives CDR1 SGHKS, CDR2 YYEKEE (reference sequence). CDR3 residues: CASERGNTGELFF.

The chain joins TRBV7-7 to TRBJ2-1; TCRdb proposes TRBD2, but this gene call is untestable without DNA. Germline V CDR1 and CDR2: SSHAT, FNYEAQ (reference sequence). This CDR3 spans 18 amino acids. The CDR3: CASSLGLAGGPGRDEQFF.

The chain carries TRBV11-2 and TRBJ2-3; checking the TCRdb D call of TRBD2 is not possible without DNA. This CDR3 comprises 16 residues. The germline V gene has CDR1 SGHAT and CDR2 FQNNGV. The CDR3 loop reads CASSEGQRGAMDTQYF.

The rearrangement uses TRBV7-2 and TRBJ2-7. The germline V gene encodes CDR1 SGHTA and CDR2 FQGNSA. This CDR3 is 13 amino acids long. The CDR3 sequence is CASSYASGYEQYF.

The CDR3 loop is CAISESGGDEQYF. J is TRBJ2-7 and V is TRBV10-3; the D call of TRBD1 rests on TCRdb alone, since no DNA is present to check it. This CDR3 has 13 residues. CDR1 and CDR2 (germline): ENHRY, SYGVKD.

This chain uses TRBV27 with TRBJ2-1. This CDR3 contains 13 residues. The germline CDR1 and CDR2 sequences are MNHEY and SMNVEV (reference sequence). This chain's CDR3 is CASSFSGHNEQFF.